This T cell receptor (beta chain) was observed in a study of blood T cell repertoires in COVID-19. About the study: T cells, B-cell-depleted T cells, or PBMCs supplied cDNA or gDNA.

The data were produced by immunoSEQ multiplex PCR, yet TCRdb's version contains in-frame clones alone and is incomplete. The data show around 330,000 clones, roughly 89% seen once. Those who participated ranged in age from roughly 18 to 90 years and resided in some 24 US areas. This clone has a single count. The CDR3 is 16 amino acids. Trimming shortened V by 3 bases and J by 11 bases, and 25 bases separated the two germline ends. The specimen was PBMCs or T cells enriched from blood (not recorded which). The chain is built from TRBV23-1 and TRBJ1-1; D possibly corresponds to TRBD1 (6 bases). TRBV23-1 is designated an ORF whose function remains uncertain. The clonotype comes from a man between 60 and 70 years old who had recovered from COVID-19. The CDR3 sequence: CASSHPGGRARGGAFF. CDR3 sequence (DNA): TGCGCCAGCAGTCATCCGGGGGGGAGGGCCCGCGGGGGCGCTTTCTTT.